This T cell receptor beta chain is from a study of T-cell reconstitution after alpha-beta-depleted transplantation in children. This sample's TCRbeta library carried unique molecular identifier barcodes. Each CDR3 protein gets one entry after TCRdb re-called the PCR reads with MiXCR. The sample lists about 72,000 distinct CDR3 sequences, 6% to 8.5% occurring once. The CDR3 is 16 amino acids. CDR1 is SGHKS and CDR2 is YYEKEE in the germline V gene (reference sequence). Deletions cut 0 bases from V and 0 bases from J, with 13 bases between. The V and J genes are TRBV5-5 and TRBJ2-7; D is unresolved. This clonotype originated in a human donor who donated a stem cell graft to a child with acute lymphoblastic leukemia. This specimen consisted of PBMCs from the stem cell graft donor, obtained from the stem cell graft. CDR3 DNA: TGTGCCAGCAGCTTGGAATCACTTTATAGCTCCTACGAGCAGTACTTC. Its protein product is CASSLESLYSSYEQYF.